Below are 26 T cell receptor beta chains sequenced from a single sample in a study of CD8+ T cells in alopecia areata. Sequencing used cDNA as its template, made by extracting RNA and reverse transcribing it. The data were produced by immunoSEQ multiplex PCR, yet TCRdb's version contains in-frame clones alone and is incomplete. There are 150,000 to 200,000 clones in the sample; roughly 50% occur only once, and less than 5% lies in the top ten. The sample comprised CD4+ T cells sorted from blood. These receptors came from a human donor in good health.

This clone was seen a single time. This specimen includes other DNA sequences encoding the same CDR3. The rearrangement joins TRBV29-1 to TRBJ2-7, with unresolved D. The germline gives CDR1 SQVTM, CDR2 ANQGSEA. The CDR3 spans 12 residues. V lost 4 bases and J 2 bases, leaving 9 bases between the germline ends. CDR3 sequence reads: CSVAGGPYEQYF. The CDR3, as DNA: TGCAGCGTTGCTGGCGGTCCCTACGAGCAGTACTTC.

The chain links TRBV27 to TRBJ1-5, with D maybe TRBD1 (5 bases). In germline, CDR1 is MNHEY, CDR2 SMNVEV (reference sequence). This CDR3 spans 12 amino acids. V shed 6 bases and J shed 5 bases, with 8 bases lying between them. CDR3 nucleotide sequence: TGTGCCAGCAGCGACAGCGATCAGCCCCAGCATTTT. It is translated as CASSDSDQPQHF.

J is TRBJ2-5 and V is TRBV10-3; 9 bases align to TRBD1. Germline loops: CDR1 ENHRY, CDR2 SYGVKD. After removal of 6 bases from V and 5 bases from J, the junction contained 7 bases not matched to a gene. This CDR3 region has 14 residues. The CDR3 is CAIRQGTGRETQYF. The DNA for the CDR3 is TGTGCCATCAGGCAGGGGACAGGGAGGGAGACCCAGTACTTC.

This clone has more than one count but fewer than ten. The chain links TRBV7-8 to TRBJ2-4; D possibly corresponds to TRBD2 (5 bases). The CDR3 has 17 residues. The V and J ends lost 4 bases and 5 bases respectively, with 21 bases between them. The germline V gene encodes CDR1 SGHVS and CDR2 FQNEAQ. CDR3 coding DNA: TGTGCCAGCAGCTCTCATCGGGGATTCGATGGGGAAAACATTCAGTACTTC. This sequence encodes CASSSHRGFDGENIQYF.

The chain couples TRBV7-8 to TRBJ2-5; 12 bases match TRBD2. The V gene's germline CDR1 is SGHVS and CDR2 FQNEAQ. This CDR3 is 16 amino acids long. The V segment lost 1 base and the J segment 2 bases; nucleotides outside the gene matches: 2. The CDR3 reads CASSLVLAGGQETQYF. For the CDR3, the DNA is TGTGCCAGCAGCTTAGTTCTAGCGGGAGGGCAAGAGACCCAGTACTTC.

This clone was counted a few times. The CDR3 loop is CAISTQGEYNEQFF. The CDR3 DNA reads TGTGCCATCAGTACACAGGGGGAGTACAATGAGCAGTTCTTC. The chain recombines TRBV10-3 with TRBJ2-1; 8 nucleotides align to TRBD1. The germline CDR1 and CDR2 sequences are ENHRY and SYGVKD. V gave up 5 bases and J gave up 4 bases; unmatched junction bases: 4. This CDR3 has 14 amino acids.

The chain couples TRBV7-9 to TRBJ1-5; TRBD1 is a possible D gene (5 bases). This CDR3 is built from 15 residues. Trimming pared 5 bases from V and 2 bases from J, leaving 13 bases between. The germline CDR1 and CDR2 sequences are SEHNR and FQNEAQ (reference sequence). The CDR3 sequence: CASSPNSGRNQPQHF. In DNA, the CDR3 is TGTGCCAGCAGCCCCAACTCGGGGCGCAATCAGCCCCAGCATTTT.

This sequence joins TRBV29-1 and TRBJ2-7; D is possibly TRBD1 (6 bases). The V end was cut by 6 bases, the J end by 6 bases, with 12 bases between. CDR1 is SQVTM and CDR2 is ANQGSEA in the germline V gene. The CDR3 has 11 amino acids. CDR3 protein: CSVGQTAEQYF. The CDR3 DNA is TGCAGCGTCGGACAGACGGCCGAGCAGTACTTC.

This clone has a handful of counts. The chain has TRBV10-3 and TRBJ2-1; 9 positions match TRBD2. The CDR3 loop spans 18 amino acids. Germline CDR1 is ENHRY and CDR2 is SYGVKD. V shed 5 bases and J 0 bases; nucleotides not matched to a gene: 11. Here the CDR3 reads CAISTNSGGTSSYNEQFF. For the CDR3, the DNA is TGTGCCATCAGTACTAATAGCGGGGGAACCAGCTCCTACAATGAGCAGTTCTTC.

The rearrangement uses TRBV9 and TRBJ2-2, with D possibly matching TRBD1 (6 bases). This CDR3 has 15 residues. Germline lookup yields CDR1 SGDLS and CDR2 YYNGEE. With 0 bases removed from V and 4 bases from J, the gap between germline ends came to 10 bases. The CDR3 region is CASSVDGRGTGELFF. The CDR3, as DNA: TGTGCCAGCAGCGTAGACGGCAGGGGCACCGGGGAGCTGTTTTTT.

The rearrangement links TRBV6-5 to TRBJ2-6, with D perhaps being TRBD1 or TRBD2 (6 bases each). Looked up from germline, CDR1 is MNHEY and CDR2 is SVGAGI. This CDR3 is 15 amino acids long. V dropped 10 bases and J dropped 5 bases, with 18 bases sitting between them. This chain's CDR3 is CATTVGGSWANVLTF. CDR3 DNA: TGTGCCACCACTGTGGGGGGCAGCTGGGCCAACGTCCTGACTTTC.

This clone has a handful of counts. This sample also contains other DNA sequences that code for the same CDR3. The V and J genes are TRBV18 and TRBJ2-5; D remains unclear. Trimming took 2 bases from V and 5 from J, leaving 3 bases between them. This CDR3 has 11 amino acids. Germline CDR1 and CDR2: KGHSH and LQKENI. Here the CDR3 DNA reads TGTGCCAGCTCACCAGGGGAGACCCAGTACTTC. Protein: CASSPGETQYF.

This clone was counted between two and nine times. The rearrangement joins TRBV5-1 to TRBJ2-5, with D hard to call. Germline V gene sequence: CDR1 SGHRS, CDR2 YFSETQ. The CDR3 loop spans 15 amino acids. V was pared by 1 base and J by 2 bases, with 12 bases between. CDR3 amino acids: CASSLSRGDQETQYF. CDR3 bases: TGCGCCAGCAGCTTGAGTCGAGGAGATCAAGAGACCCAGTACTTC.

This clone was seen just once. This rearrangement joins TRBV30 to TRBJ2-7; D possibly uses TRBD1 or TRBD2 (5 bases each). The CDR3 is made up of 14 amino acids. V lost 4 bases to trimming and J lost 2 bases, with 15 bases between them. Germline V CDR1 and CDR2: GTSNPN, SVGIG (reference sequence). CDR3 region: CAWISGLPPYEQYF. CDR3 DNA: TGTGCCTGGATCTCGGGGCTACCGCCCTACGAGCAGTACTTC.

The chain joins TRBV7-9 to TRBJ2-3; the D call may be TRBD1 or TRBD2 (6 bases each). From germline, CDR1 is SEHNR and CDR2 FQNEAQ (reference sequence). Trimming shortened V by 6 bases and J by 6 bases, and 16 bases separated the two germline ends. The CDR3 covers 14 residues. CDR3 bases: TGTGCCAGCAGTTTTAGGGGGGCAGGCGATACGCAGTATTTT. The encoded protein is CASSFRGAGDTQYF.

This chain links TRBV29-1 with TRBJ1-3, with D perhaps matching TRBD1 (5 bases). Trimming stripped 4 bases from V and 1 base from J, with 8 bases between. The CDR3 totals 13 residues. The germline V gene encodes CDR1 SQVTM and CDR2 ANQGSEA. The chain's CDR3 is CSVAWGSGNTIYF. The DNA for the CDR3 is TGCAGCGTTGCATGGGGGTCTGGAAACACCATATATTTT.

The chain links TRBV9 to TRBJ2-3; TRBD1 matches at 8 bases. The germline CDR1 and CDR2 sequences are SGDLS and YYNGEE. The CDR3 is 14 amino acids. V lost 4 bases, J lost 7 bases, and 8 bases stayed unmatched. Here the CDR3 DNA reads TGTGCCAGCAGCTCGGGACAGGTTGGAAATACGCAGTATTTT. Protein sequence: CASSSGQVGNTQYF.

This clone came up once. The rearrangement uses TRBV2 and TRBJ2-7, with TRBD2 matching 7 bases. CDR1 is SNHLY, CDR2 FYNNEI, per germline. The CDR3 has 13 amino acids. The V segment lost 8 bases and the J segment 3 bases; nucleotides outside the gene matches: 7. The CDR3 spells CASRVGGSYEQYF. CDR3 coding DNA: TGTGCCAGCCGAGTCGGCGGGAGCTACGAGCAGTACTTC.

The chain is built from TRBV29-1 and TRBJ1-2; 7 bases line up with TRBD1. The CDR3 length is 13 residues. With 5 bases clipped from V and 4 bases from J, the junction kept 7 bases outside the gene matches. In germline, CDR1 is SQVTM, CDR2 ANQGSEA. The CDR3 sequence: CSVKQGKPYGYTF. The CDR3 DNA sequence: TGCAGCGTTAAACAGGGGAAACCCTATGGCTACACCTTC.

Only one count was recorded for this clone. V usage is TRBV4-2 and J usage is TRBJ1-2, with unresolved D. CDR3 length: 13 residues. V shed 2 bases and J shed 2 bases, with 6 bases lying between them. Germline V gene lookup returns CDR1 LGHNA and CDR2 YNFKEQ. The CDR3 reads CASSQTENYGYTF. The CDR3 region has the DNA TGTGCCAGCAGCCAAACAGAAAACTATGGCTACACCTTC.

This clone has a handful of counts. This chain links TRBV29-1 with TRBJ1-4; 8 bases align to TRBD1. V lost 8 bases to trimming and J lost 6 bases; unmatched junction nucleotides: 8. The germline gives CDR1 SQVTM, CDR2 ANQGSEA. The CDR3 extends over 13 amino acids. CDR3 nucleotides: TGCAGCTTTTCCAGGGGGCGTTATGAAAAACTGTTTTTT. This encodes CSFSRGRYEKLFF.

This clone turned up a few times. The V and J genes are TRBV28 and TRBJ2-7; perhaps D is TRBD1 or TRBD2 (5 bases each). The CDR3 loop spans 16 amino acids. Per the germline V gene, CDR1 is MDHEN and CDR2 is SYDVKM. V dropped 6 bases and J dropped 2 bases, with 20 bases sitting between them. The CDR3 DNA reads as TGTGCCAGCAGACCCCAACCGGGACGGACCACCTACGAGCAGTACTTC. Its translation: CASRPQPGRTTYEQYF.

The V and J genes are TRBV28 and TRBJ2-5; D unresolved. The CDR3 is 12 residues long. The V end lost 2 bases, the J end lost 4 bases, and 5 bases lay between the germline ends. The V gene's germline CDR1 is MDHEN and CDR2 SYDVKM. This CDR3 reads CASSLNGETQYF. In nucleotides, the CDR3 is TGTGCCAGCAGTTTAAATGGAGAGACCCAGTACTTC.

In its sample, this clone was seen a few times. V is TRBV29-1 and J is TRBJ2-5, with TRBD1 matching over 10 bases. Germline lookup yields CDR1 SQVTM and CDR2 ANQGSEA. With V trimmed by 5 bases and J by 2 bases, 8 bases remained unmatched. This CDR3 spans 15 amino acids. This CDR3 reads CSVRTGGRVQETQYF. As DNA, the CDR3 is TGCAGCGTTAGGACAGGGGGTAGGGTACAAGAGACCCAGTACTTC.

The J gene is TRBJ1-2, the V gene TRBV10-3, with unresolved D. Trimming shortened V by 2 bases and J by 8 bases, and 15 bases separated the two germline ends. The CDR3 is 14 residues long. CDR1 and CDR2 from the germline V gene are ENHRY and SYGVKD. The CDR3 DNA is TGTGCCATCAGTGAGCAAACAGCGGTCGGGGGCTACACCTTC. Translated: CAISEQTAVGGYTF.

The chain combines TRBV30 with TRBJ2-7; 9 nucleotides align to TRBD1. V was clipped by 4 bases and J by 3 bases; unmatched bases: 7. The germline V gene encodes CDR1 GTSNPN and CDR2 SVGIG (reference sequence). This CDR3 is built from 14 residues. The CDR3 sequence: CAWNKNRGLYEQYF. DNA of the CDR3: TGTGCCTGGAATAAAAACAGGGGGCTCTACGAGCAGTACTTC. Filled out from reference TRBV30 and TRBJ2-7, the complete variable domain reads SQTIHQWPATLVQPVGSPLSLECTVEGTSNPNLYWYRQAAGRGLQLLFYSVGIGQISSEVPQNLSASRPQDRQFILSSKKLLLSDSGFYLCAWNKNRGLYEQYFGPGTRLTVT.